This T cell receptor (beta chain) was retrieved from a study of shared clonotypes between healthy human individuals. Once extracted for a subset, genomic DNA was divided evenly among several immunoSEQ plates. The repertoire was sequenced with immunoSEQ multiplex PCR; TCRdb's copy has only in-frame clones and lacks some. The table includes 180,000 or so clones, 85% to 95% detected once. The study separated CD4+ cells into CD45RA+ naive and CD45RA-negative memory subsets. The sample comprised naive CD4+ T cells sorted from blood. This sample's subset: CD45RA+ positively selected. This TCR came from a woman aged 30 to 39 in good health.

The CDR3 DNA reads TGCAGCGTTTCTAGCGGGAGGGTCGGCACAGATACGCAGTATTTT. This codes for CSVSSGRVGTDTQYF. This chain joins TRBV29-1 and TRBJ2-3; 12 bases map to TRBD2. With V trimmed by 5 bases and J by 1 base, 4 bases remained unmatched. The CDR3 length is 15 residues. CDR1 SQVTM and CDR2 ANQGSEA come from the germline V gene.